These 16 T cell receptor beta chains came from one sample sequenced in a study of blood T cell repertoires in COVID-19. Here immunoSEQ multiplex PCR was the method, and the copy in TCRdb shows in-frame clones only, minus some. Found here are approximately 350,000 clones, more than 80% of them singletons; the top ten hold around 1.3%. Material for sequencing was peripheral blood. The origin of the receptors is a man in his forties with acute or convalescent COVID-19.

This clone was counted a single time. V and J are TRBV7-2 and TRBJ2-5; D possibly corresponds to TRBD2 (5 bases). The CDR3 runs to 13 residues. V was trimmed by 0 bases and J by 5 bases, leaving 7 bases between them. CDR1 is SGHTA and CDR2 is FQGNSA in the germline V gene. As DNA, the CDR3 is TGTGCCAGCAGCTTAGCCGGGGTGGAGACCCAGTACTTC. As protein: CASSLAGVETQYF.

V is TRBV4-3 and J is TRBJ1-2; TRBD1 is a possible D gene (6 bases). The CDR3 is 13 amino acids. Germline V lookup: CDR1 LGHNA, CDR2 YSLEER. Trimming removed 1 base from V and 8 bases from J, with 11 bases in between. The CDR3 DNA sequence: TGCGCCAGCAGCCAAGGAGGGGGATTAGGCTACACCTTC. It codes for CASSQGGGLGYTF.

The CDR3 here is CASTLYTGGDTEAFF. The CDR3 nucleotides read TGTGCCAGCACTCTCTACACAGGGGGCGACACTGAAGCTTTCTTT. V and J are TRBV3-1 (or the pseudogene TRBV3-2) and TRBJ1-1; 9 bases are a match to TRBD1. CDR1 LGHDT and CDR2 YNNKEL come from the germline V gene (reference sequence). Trimming took 7 bases from V and 3 from J; bases not matched to a gene: 9. This CDR3 comprises 15 residues.

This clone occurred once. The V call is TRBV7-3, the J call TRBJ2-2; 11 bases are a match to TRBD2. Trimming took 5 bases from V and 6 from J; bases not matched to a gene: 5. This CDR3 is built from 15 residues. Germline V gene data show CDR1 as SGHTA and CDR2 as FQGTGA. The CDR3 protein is CASSISGGVPGELFF. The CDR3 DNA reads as TGTGCCAGCAGCATTAGCGGGGGGGTCCCCGGGGAGCTGTTTTTT. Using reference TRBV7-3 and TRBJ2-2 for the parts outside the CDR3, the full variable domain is GAGVSQTPSNKVTEKGKYVELRCDPISGHTALYWYRQSLGQGPEFLIYFQGTGAADDSGLPNDRFFAVRPEGSVSTLKIQRTERGDSAVYLCASSISGGVPGELFFGEGSRLTVL.

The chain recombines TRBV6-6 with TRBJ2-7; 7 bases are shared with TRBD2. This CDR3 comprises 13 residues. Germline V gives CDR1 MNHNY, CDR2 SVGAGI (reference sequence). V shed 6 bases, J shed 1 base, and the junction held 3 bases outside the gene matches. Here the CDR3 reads CASSRTSSYEQYF. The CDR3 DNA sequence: TGTGCCAGCAGCCGGACTAGTTCCTACGAGCAGTACTTC.

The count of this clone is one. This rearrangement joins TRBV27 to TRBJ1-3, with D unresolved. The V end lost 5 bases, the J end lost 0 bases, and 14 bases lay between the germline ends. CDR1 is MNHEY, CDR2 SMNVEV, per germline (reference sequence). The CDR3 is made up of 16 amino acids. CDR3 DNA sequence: TGTGCCAGCAGTGAAGTTCCGATGCGCTCTGGAAACACCATATATTTT. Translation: CASSEVPMRSGNTIYF.

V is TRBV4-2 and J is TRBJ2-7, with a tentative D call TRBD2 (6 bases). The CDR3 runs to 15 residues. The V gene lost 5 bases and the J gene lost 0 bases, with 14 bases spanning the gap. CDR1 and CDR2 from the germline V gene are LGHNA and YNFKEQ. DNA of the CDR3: TGTGCCAGCAGCACTGCCCCCGGGAGCTCCTACGAGCAGTACTTC. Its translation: CASSTAPGSSYEQYF.

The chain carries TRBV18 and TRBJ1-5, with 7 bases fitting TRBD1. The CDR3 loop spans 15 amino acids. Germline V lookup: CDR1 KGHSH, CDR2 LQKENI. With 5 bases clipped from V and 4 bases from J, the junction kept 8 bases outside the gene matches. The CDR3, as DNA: TGTGCCAGCTCAAGTTCCGACAGGGCAAATCAGCCCCAGCATTTT. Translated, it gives CASSSSDRANQPQHF.

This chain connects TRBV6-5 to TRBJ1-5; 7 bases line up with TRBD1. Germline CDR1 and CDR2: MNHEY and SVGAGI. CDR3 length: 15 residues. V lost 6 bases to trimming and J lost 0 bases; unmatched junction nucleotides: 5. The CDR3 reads CASRTGLNSNQPQHF. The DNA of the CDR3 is TGTGCCAGCAGGACAGGGCTCAATAGCAATCAGCCCCAGCATTTT.

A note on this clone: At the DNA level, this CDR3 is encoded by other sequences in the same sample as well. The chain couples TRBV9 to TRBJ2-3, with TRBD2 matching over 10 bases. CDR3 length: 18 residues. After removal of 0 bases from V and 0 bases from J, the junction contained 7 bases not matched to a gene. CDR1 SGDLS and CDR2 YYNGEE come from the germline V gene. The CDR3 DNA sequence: TGTGCCAGCAGCGTAGGTCAGCGGGGGGGGCGAAGCACAGATACGCAGTATTTT. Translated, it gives CASSVGQRGGRSTDTQYF.

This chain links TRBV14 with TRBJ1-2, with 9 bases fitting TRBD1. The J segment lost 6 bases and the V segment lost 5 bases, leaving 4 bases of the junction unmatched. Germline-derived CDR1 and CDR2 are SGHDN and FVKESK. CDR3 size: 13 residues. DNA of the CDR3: TGTGCCAGCAGCAACACAGGGGGCCATGGCTACACCTTC. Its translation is CASSNTGGHGYTF.

DNA for the CDR3: TGTGCCAGCTCACCCCAGGGACAGGGCACCGGGGAGCTGTTTTTT. It codes for CASSPQGQGTGELFF. The chain carries TRBV18 and TRBJ2-2, with 9 positions matching TRBD1. J lost 4 bases, V lost 3 bases, and 3 bases had no gene match. The CDR3 is made up of 15 amino acids. The V gene's germline CDR1 is KGHSH and CDR2 LQKENI.

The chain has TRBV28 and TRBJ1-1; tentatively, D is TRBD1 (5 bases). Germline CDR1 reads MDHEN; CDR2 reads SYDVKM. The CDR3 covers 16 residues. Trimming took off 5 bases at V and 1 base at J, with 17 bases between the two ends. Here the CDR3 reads CASSRQPGNGNTEAFF. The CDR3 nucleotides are TGTGCCAGCAGTCGTCAGCCAGGGAACGGGAACACTGAAGCTTTCTTT.

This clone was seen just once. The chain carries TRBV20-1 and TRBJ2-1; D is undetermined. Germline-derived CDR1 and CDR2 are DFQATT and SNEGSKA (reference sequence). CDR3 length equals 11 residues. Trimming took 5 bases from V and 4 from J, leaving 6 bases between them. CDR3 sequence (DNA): TGCAGTGCTGACAAGTACAATGAGCAGTTCTTC. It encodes CSADKYNEQFF.

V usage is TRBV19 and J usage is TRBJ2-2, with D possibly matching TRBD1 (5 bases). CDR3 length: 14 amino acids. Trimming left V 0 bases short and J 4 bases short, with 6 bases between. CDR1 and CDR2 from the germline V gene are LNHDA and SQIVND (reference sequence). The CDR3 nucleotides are TGTGCCAGTAGTATAGACAGGGCCACCGGGGAGCTGTTTTTT. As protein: CASSIDRATGELFF.

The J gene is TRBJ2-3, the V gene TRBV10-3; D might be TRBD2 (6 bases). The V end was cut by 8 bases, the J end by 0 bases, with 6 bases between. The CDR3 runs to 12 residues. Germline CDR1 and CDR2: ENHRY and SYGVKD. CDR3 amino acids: CAIRGSTDTQYF. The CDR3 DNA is TGTGCCATCCGGGGGAGCACAGATACGCAGTATTTT.